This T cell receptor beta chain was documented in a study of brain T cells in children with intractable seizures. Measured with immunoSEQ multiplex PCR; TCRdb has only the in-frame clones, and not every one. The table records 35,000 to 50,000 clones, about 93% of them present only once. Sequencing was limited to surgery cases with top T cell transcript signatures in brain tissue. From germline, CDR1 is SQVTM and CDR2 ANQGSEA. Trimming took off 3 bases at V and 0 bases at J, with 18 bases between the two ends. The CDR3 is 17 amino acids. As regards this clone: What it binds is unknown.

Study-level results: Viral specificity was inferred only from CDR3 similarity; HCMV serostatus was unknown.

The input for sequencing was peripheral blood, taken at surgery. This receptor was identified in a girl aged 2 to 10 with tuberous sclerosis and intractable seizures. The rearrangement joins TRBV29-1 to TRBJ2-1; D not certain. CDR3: CSVDAPRARSSYNEQFF. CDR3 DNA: TGCAGCGTTGATGCCCCAAGGGCTCGGAGCTCCTACAATGAGCAGTTCTTC.